This T cell receptor (beta chain) was recovered during a study of regulatory T cells in long-lasting Graves disease. Study-wide context: More than 5 years of antithyroid drugs with positive TSH receptor antibodies defined persistent Graves' disease.

Stated time point: persistent/refractory GD, antithyroid drugs over 5 years with positive TRAb. From PBMCs, RNA was extracted and then used to make the TCR library. The TCR beta library used iRepertoire HTBI primers with Arm-PCR amplification of CDR3. As handled by the study authors: Samples revealed roughly 62 TRBV and about 15 TRBJ segments. Via MiXCR, TCRdb re-called the multiplex PCR reads, giving one row per CDR3 protein. The V and J calls were determined by TCRdb, not by the authors. The sample lists around 450,000 distinct CDR3 sequences, around a fifth occurring once. The CDR3 loop spans 14 amino acids. V was pared by 3 bases and J by 2 bases, with 4 bases of the junction left unmatched. Germline CDR1 and CDR2: LNHDA and SQIVND (reference sequence). In regard to this clonotype: Its antigen is currently unknown.

General study results and limits: Persistent Graves' patients possessed reduced TCR diversity relative to recently diagnosed ones. It was in persistent disease that TRBV28, TRBJ1-2 and TRBJ2-5 were favored.

The J gene is TRBJ2-7, the V gene TRBV19; 7 nucleotides line up with TRBD2. The sample was peripheral blood mononuclear cells (PBMCs), taken when the disease was refractory, from a patient treated with antithyroid drugs. This TCR was sampled from a female donor with Graves disease. The CDR3: CASSIRGRAYEQYF. CDR3 bases: TGTGCCAGTAGTATTCGGGGGAGGGCCTACGAGCAGTACTTC.